One sample yielded the 23 T cell receptor beta chains listed below, sequenced in a study of blood T cells in healthy people across ages. A second PCR of about 7 to 11 cycles used a sample-barcoded 5' primer and a J-beta primer mix. Using its own MiXCR run on the 5' RACE reads, TCRdb lists one record per CDR3 protein. The sample lists about 800,000 distinct CDR3 sequences; over 45% were seen once. The sample was blood. Receptor source: a man under 40 in good health.

The chain is built from TRBV30 and TRBJ2-5, with TRBD2 identical over 13 bases. Judging by the DNA end, TRBJ2-7 fits better; the J call may be wrong. Germline V gene sequence: CDR1 GTSNPN, CDR2 SVGIG (reference sequence). The CDR3 loop spans 14 amino acids. The CDR3: CACTGLAGEYEQYF. The CDR3 region has the DNA TGTGCCTGTACTGGACTAGCGGGAGAATACGAGCAGTACTTC.

J is TRBJ1-3 and V is TRBV27; D is ambiguous. The germline V and J ends were trimmed by 0 bases and 2 bases, with 14 bases remaining between them. CDR3 size: 17 residues. Germline V lookup: CDR1 MNHEY, CDR2 SMNVEV (reference sequence). CDR3: CASSLSITAGTGNTIYF. In DNA form, the CDR3 reads TGTGCCAGCAGTTTATCGATAACGGCCGGGACTGGAAACACCATATATTTT.

The V gene is TRBV3-1, the J gene TRBJ2-3, with a tentative D call TRBD2 (7 bases). The CDR3 is 18 amino acids. Per germline, CDR1 LGHDT and CDR2 YNNKEL (reference sequence). Trimming removed 2 bases from V and 2 bases from J, with 20 bases in between. The CDR3 DNA follows: TGTGCCAGCAGCCAAAATCACCCGGGGGGCGACAACACAGATACGCAGTATTTT. Its translation is CASSQNHPGGDNTDTQYF.

This clonotype has a handful of counts. The chain recombines TRBV7-2 with TRBJ1-5; 9 nucleotides line up with TRBD1. V dropped 2 bases and J dropped 4; count of bases not matched to a gene: 9. The CDR3 is made up of 17 amino acids. CDR1 SGHTA and CDR2 FQGNSA come from the germline V gene. CDR3 sequence: CASSLFAGTGLNQPQHF. The CDR3 DNA is TGTGCCAGCAGCTTATTTGCCGGGACAGGGTTAAATCAGCCCCAGCATTTT.

The chain combines TRBV5-1 with TRBJ2-5, with D unclear. The CDR3 is 14 amino acids. The germline gives CDR1 SGHRS, CDR2 YFSETQ. Trimming left V 0 bases short and J 0 bases short, with 6 bases between. The CDR3 bases are TGCGCCAGCAGCTTGGGACACGACCAAGAGACCCAGTACTTC. Translation gives CASSLGHDQETQYF.

This clonotype was observed a few times. CDR3 amino acids: CSVGSTYTGELFF. The CDR3 nucleotides read TGCAGCGTTGGGTCTACTTACACCGGGGAGCTGTTTTTT. The genes are TRBV29-1 and TRBJ2-2; D remains unclear. In germline, CDR1 is SQVTM, CDR2 ANQGSEA. The CDR3 is made up of 13 amino acids. Deletions cut 4 bases from V and 3 bases from J, with 9 bases between.

This chain links TRBV12-3 or TRBV12-4 with TRBJ1-5, with D possibly matching TRBD1 (5 bases). V was shortened by 6 bases and J by 2 bases, with 14 bases between the two germline ends. The CDR3 totals 15 residues. CDR3 residues: CASSLVGEGNQPQHF. The DNA for the CDR3 is TGTGCCAGCAGCTTGGTGGGGGAAGGCAATCAGCCCCAGCATTTT.

This clonotype has more than one count but fewer than ten. The chain carries TRBV11-1 and TRBJ2-3; D uncertain. CDR1 and CDR2 from the germline V gene are SGHAT and FQDESV (reference sequence). V lost 2 bases to trimming and J lost 1 base, with 7 bases between them. The CDR3 totals 14 residues. In DNA, the CDR3 is TGTGCCAGCAGCTTATATAGGGGCACAGATACGCAGTATTTT. Protein sequence: CASSLYRGTDTQYF. The full variable domain, its missing parts supplied by reference TRBV11-1 and TRBJ2-3, is EAEVAQSPRYKITEKSQAVAFWCDPISGHATLYWYRQILGQGPELLVQFQDESVVDDSQLPKDRFSAERLKGVDSTLKIQPAELGDSAMYLCASSLYRGTDTQYFGPGTRLTVL.

The chain employs TRBV7-2 and TRBJ2-7; D possibly corresponds to TRBD1 (6 bases). The CDR3 has 13 residues. Germline V gives CDR1 SGHTA, CDR2 FQGNSA. Trimming took off 6 bases at V and 7 bases at J, with 16 bases between the two ends. CDR3 region: CASSQGGKDEQYF. The CDR3 bases are TGTGCCAGCAGTCAAGGGGGTAAGGATGAGCAGTACTTC.

This sequence joins TRBV7-6 and TRBJ2-1; 7 bases agree with TRBD2. From germline, CDR1 is SGHVS and CDR2 FNYEAQ. After removal of 5 bases from V and 14 bases from J, the junction contained 12 bases not matched to a gene. The length of the CDR3 is 13 residues. The CDR3 DNA sequence: TGTGCCAGCAGCCCGAGGTTGGACCGGGGGGAGTTCTTC. It is translated as CASSPRLDRGEFF. Variable domain in full (rest from reference TRBV7-6 and TRBJ2-1): GAGVSQSPRYKVTKRGQDVALRCDPISGHVSLYWYRQALGQGPEFLTYFNYEAQQDKSGLPNDRFSAERPEGSISTLTIQRTEQRDSAMYRCASSPRLDRGEFFGPGTRLTVL.

This clonotype was observed a few times. The V and J genes are TRBV20-1 and TRBJ1-2; D is ambiguous. The CDR3 has 12 amino acids. Trimming took 3 bases from V and 6 from J, leaving 11 bases between them. Germline V CDR1 and CDR2: DFQATT, SNEGSKA (reference sequence). Here the CDR3 reads CSASLIFHGYTF. The CDR3 region has the DNA TGCAGTGCTAGTCTGATCTTTCATGGCTACACCTTC.

The rearrangement joins TRBV4-2 to TRBJ2-6; D is ambiguous. Germline values: CDR1 LGHNA, CDR2 YNFKEQ. This CDR3 comprises 16 residues. The V end lost 8 bases, the J end lost 0 bases, and 14 bases lay between the germline ends. DNA for the CDR3: TGTGCCAGCGGAGACACCATCATCTCTGGGGCCAACGTCCTGACTTTC. Its protein product is CASGDTIISGANVLTF.

The chain employs TRBV6-1 and TRBJ2-7; no clear D. The V gene's germline CDR1 is MNHNS and CDR2 SASEGT. Trimming took off 0 bases at V and 0 bases at J, with 6 bases between the two ends. This CDR3 has 14 amino acids. CDR3 amino acids: CASSEAHYSYEQYF. The CDR3 DNA reads TGTGCCAGCAGTGAAGCGCACTACTCCTACGAGCAGTACTTC.

This clonotype was observed at least ten times. This sequence joins TRBV6-5 and TRBJ1-6, with D uncertain. The CDR3 consists of 12 residues. With 2 bases removed from V and 8 bases from J, the gap between germline ends came to 4 bases. Germline V gives CDR1 MNHEY, CDR2 SVGAGI. DNA of the CDR3: TGTGCCAGCAGTTACAGGGATTCACCCCTCCACTTT. Residues: CASSYRDSPLHF.

In this sample, this clonotype turned up once. The chain combines TRBV9 with TRBJ2-7, with D unresolved. CDR3 length equals 15 residues. Germline V gene lookup returns CDR1 SGDLS and CDR2 YYNGEE. V was shortened by 0 bases and J by 3 bases, with 13 bases between the two germline ends. CDR3 in amino acids: CASSVGVSGFYEQYF. CDR3 coding DNA: TGTGCCAGCAGCGTAGGAGTATCCGGATTCTACGAGCAGTACTTC.

The chain uses TRBV3-1 and TRBJ2-1; 9 bases agree with TRBD2. V trimming: 2 bases; J trimming: 8 bases; junction bases outside the gene matches: 25. The CDR3 is 21 residues long. The germline gives CDR1 LGHDT, CDR2 YNNKEL (reference sequence). The CDR3 coding sequence is TGTGCCAGCAGCCAACTCACGGAAACCGAAGCGGGGACTAGCAGAAACGATGAGCAGTTCTTC. Translation gives CASSQLTETEAGTSRNDEQFF.

The chain has TRBV6-5 and TRBJ2-5; D might be TRBD1 or TRBD2, each matching 5 bases. The DNA end lines up better with TRBJ2-7; the J call may be wrong. This CDR3 contains 16 residues. Germline CDR1 reads MNHEY; CDR2 reads SVGAGI. CDR3 DNA: TGTGCCAGCAGTTACTCGAGGGGACCGAAAACCTACGAGCAGTACTTC. It is translated as CASSYSRGPKTYEQYF.

The V call is TRBV20-1, the J call TRBJ2-3; D may be TRBD1 or TRBD2 (5 bases each). In germline, CDR1 is DFQATT, CDR2 SNEGSKA (reference sequence). The length of the CDR3 is 13 residues. Trimming took 4 bases from V and 6 from J, leaving 14 bases between them. Written as DNA, the CDR3 is TGCAGTGCTATGGGGACCTTCAGCGATACGCAGTATTTT. Protein product: CSAMGTFSDTQYF.

V and J are TRBV20-1 and TRBJ2-4; D possibly corresponds to TRBD2 (6 bases). The end of the DNA fits TRBJ2-7 better, so the J call may be wrong. Germline lookup yields CDR1 DFQATT and CDR2 SNEGSKA (reference sequence). The CDR3 has 14 residues. The CDR3 spells CSARDYLLRYEQYF. The CDR3 DNA is TGCAGTGCTAGGGACTACTTACTGCGCTACGAGCAGTACTTC.

This clonotype appeared a few times. The chain employs TRBV20-1 and TRBJ2-4; D may be TRBD1 (5 bases). The closer fit of TRBJ2-7 to the DNA end suggests the J call may be wrong. Germline assignment: CDR1 DFQATT and CDR2 SNEGSKA (reference sequence). The CDR3 covers 13 residues. CDR3 nucleotide sequence: TGCAGTGCTAGAGATCCCAGGGTGAGCGAGCAGTACTTC. It is translated as CSARDPRVSEQYF.

The chain has TRBV10-3 and TRBJ2-7; D not resolved. CDR1 is ENHRY and CDR2 is SYGVKD in the germline V gene. The CDR3 consists of 13 residues. With 5 bases removed from V and 3 bases from J, the gap between germline ends came to 11 bases. CDR3 protein: CAISNRADYEQYF. For the CDR3, the DNA is TGTGCCATCAGTAACCGGGCCGACTACGAGCAGTACTTC.

This clonotype was found a few times. The chain couples TRBV6-5 to TRBJ2-1; D is unresolved. The V gene's germline CDR1 is MNHEY and CDR2 SVGAGI. CDR3 size: 15 residues. Trimming cost V 2 bases and J 4 bases, with 12 bases left between them. CDR3 DNA: TGTGCCAGCAGTTACAATGGGCTGTATTACAATGAGCAGTTCTTC. Its protein is CASSYNGLYYNEQFF.

This rearrangement joins TRBV27 to TRBJ1-2; D remains unclear. Germline V gives CDR1 MNHEY, CDR2 SMNVEV (reference sequence). Trimming pared 8 bases from V and 5 bases from J, leaving 18 bases between. The CDR3 loop spans 14 amino acids. CDR3 DNA sequence: TGTGCCAGCGGATACAGTTCCACGCCTTATGGCTACACCTTC. It translates to CASGYSSTPYGYTF.